Each of the 2 T cell receptor beta chains below was sequenced from the same sample in a study of blood T cell repertoires in COVID-19. Clones were sequenced by immunoSEQ multiplex PCR, and TCRdb holds only the in-frame ones, with some missing. Of about 380,000 clones in the sample, 85% were seen once. Sequencing was carried out using peripheral blood. These receptors originate from a woman in her late teens or twenties with acute or convalescent COVID-19.

CDR3 region: CASRVPGAQETQYF. CDR3 DNA: TGTGCCAGCAGGGTACCGGGAGCTCAAGAGACCCAGTACTTC. The V call is TRBV6-5, the J call TRBJ2-5; a possible D gene is TRBD2 (6 bases). V was pared by 6 bases and J by 2 bases, with 13 bases between. Germline CDR1 and CDR2: MNHEY and SVGAGI. CDR3 length equals 14 residues.

V is TRBV13 and J is TRBJ2-7, with 7 bases fitting TRBD2. V lost 3 bases and J lost 0; bases outside the gene matches: 5. There are 15 residues in the CDR3. Germline values: CDR1 PRHDT, CDR2 FYEKMQ (reference sequence). CDR3 amino acids: CASSFGGGSSYEQYF. CDR3 bases: TGTGCCAGCAGCTTTGGGGGAGGGAGCTCCTACGAGCAGTACTTC.